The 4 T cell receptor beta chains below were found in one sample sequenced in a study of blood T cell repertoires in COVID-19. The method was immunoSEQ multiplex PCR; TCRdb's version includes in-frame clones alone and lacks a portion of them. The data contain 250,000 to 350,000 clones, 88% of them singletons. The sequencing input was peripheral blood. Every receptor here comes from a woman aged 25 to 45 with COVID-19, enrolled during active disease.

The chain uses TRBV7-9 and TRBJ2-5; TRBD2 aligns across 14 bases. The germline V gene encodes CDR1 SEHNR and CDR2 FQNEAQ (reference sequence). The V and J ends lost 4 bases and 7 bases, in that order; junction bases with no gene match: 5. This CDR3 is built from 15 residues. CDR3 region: CASSYGTSGRGTQYF. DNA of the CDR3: TGTGCCAGCAGCTACGGGACTAGCGGGAGAGGGACCCAGTACTTC.

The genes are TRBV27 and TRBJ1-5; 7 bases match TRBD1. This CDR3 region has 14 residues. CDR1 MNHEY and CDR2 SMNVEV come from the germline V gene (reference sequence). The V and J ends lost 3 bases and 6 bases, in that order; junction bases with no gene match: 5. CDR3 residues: CASSFTGVGQPQHF. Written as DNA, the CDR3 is TGTGCCAGCAGTTTCACAGGGGTGGGTCAGCCCCAGCATTTT.

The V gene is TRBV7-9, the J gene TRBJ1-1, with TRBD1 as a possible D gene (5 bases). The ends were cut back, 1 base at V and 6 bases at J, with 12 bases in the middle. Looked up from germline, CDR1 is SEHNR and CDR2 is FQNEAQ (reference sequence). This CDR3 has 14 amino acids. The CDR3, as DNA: TGTGCCAGCAGCTTAGGGGCGGGACGGGCTGAAGCTTTCTTT. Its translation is CASSLGAGRAEAFF.

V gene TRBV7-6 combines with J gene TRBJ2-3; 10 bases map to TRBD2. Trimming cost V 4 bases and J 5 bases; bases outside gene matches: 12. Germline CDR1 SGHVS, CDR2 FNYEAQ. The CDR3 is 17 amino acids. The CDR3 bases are TGTGCCAGCAGCTCGGCCGACGGGACTAGCGTTCGAGATACGCAGTATTTT. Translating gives CASSSADGTSVRDTQYF.